This entry lists 27 T cell receptor beta chains sequenced from one sample in a study of cytomegalovirus exposure and HLA in healthy donors. PCR involved 60 Vbeta and 13 Jbeta primers. Profiling relied on immunoSEQ multiplex PCR, and the TCRdb table lists in-frame clones only, not all of them. The sample contains roughly 200,000 clones, just over 75% of which appear only once. Sequences were obtained from PBMCs. The receptor source for this set is a woman in her sixties or seventies in good health and CMV-seropositive.

V usage is TRBV15 and J usage is TRBJ2-7, with D possibly matching TRBD1 (6 bases). Germline V lookup: CDR1 LNHNV, CDR2 YYDKDF (reference sequence). The CDR3 loop spans 14 amino acids. V lost 1 base and J 2 bases, leaving 9 bases between the germline ends. Written as DNA, the CDR3 is TGTGCCACCAGCAGAGGGGGGCTAACCTACGAGCAGTACTTC. This codes for CATSRGGLTYEQYF. Using reference TRBV15 and TRBJ2-7 for the parts outside the CDR3, the full variable domain is DAMVIQNPRYQVTQFGKPVTLSCSQTLNHNVMYWYQQKSSQAPKLLFHYYDKDFNNEADTPDNFQSRRPNTSFCFLDIRSPGLGDTAMYLCATSRGGLTYEQYFGPGTRLTVT.

The chain employs TRBV9 and TRBJ1-1; D gene uncertain. Germline V CDR1 and CDR2: SGDLS, YYNGEE. Between the trimmed V and J ends, which lost 0 bases and 7 bases, there was a span of 13 bases. The CDR3 is 14 amino acids. CDR3 region: CASSVVNIGSEAFF. The CDR3 DNA reads as TGTGCCAGCAGCGTAGTAAACATTGGCAGTGAAGCTTTCTTT. The full variable domain, rest sourced from reference TRBV9 and TRBJ1-1, is DSGVTQTPKHLITATGQRVTLRCSPRSGDLSVYWYQQSLDQGLQFLIQYYNGEERAKGNILERFSAQQFPDLHSELNLSSLELGDSALYFCASSVVNIGSEAFFGQGTRLTVV.

This clone was seen only once. The V gene is TRBV7-9, the J gene TRBJ1-6, with 7 bases identical to TRBD1. From germline, CDR1 is SEHNR and CDR2 FQNEAQ (reference sequence). V shed 5 bases, J shed 10 bases, and the junction held 11 bases outside the gene matches. The CDR3 sequence is 15 residues long. The CDR3, as DNA: TGTGCCAGCAGCCGGGCGTCGACAGGGCACTCACCCCTCCACTTT. This codes for CASSRASTGHSPLHF. Full variable domain (rest looked up from reference TRBV7-9 and TRBJ1-6): DTGVSQNPRHKITKRGQNVTFRCDPISEHNRLYWYRQTLGQGPEFLTYFQNEAQLEKSRLLSDRFSAERPKGSFSTLEIQRTEQGDSAMYLCASSRASTGHSPLHFGNGTRLTVT.

V usage is TRBV10-2 and J usage is TRBJ2-5; TRBD1 agrees at 9 bases. Judging by the DNA end, TRBJ2-7 fits better; the J call may be wrong. Germline CDR1 is WSHSY and CDR2 is SAAADI. The CDR3 length is 12 residues. The CDR3 spells CARGTGQGEQYF. As DNA, the CDR3 is TGCGCCAGAGGGACAGGGCAAGGCGAGCAGTACTTC.

The chain couples TRBV6-5 to TRBJ1-2; 7 nucleotides match TRBD1. Germline CDR1 is MNHEY and CDR2 is SVGAGI. Losses at the gene ends were 0 bases for V and 8 bases for J; bases not matched to a gene: 6. This CDR3 comprises 14 residues. CDR3 DNA: TGTGCCAGCAGTTACTCAGGGACAGAGGAAGGCTACACCTTC. It yields the protein CASSYSGTEEGYTF.

The rearrangement joins TRBV5-1 to TRBJ2-3; 7 bases align to TRBD1. Germline loops: CDR1 SGHRS, CDR2 YFSETQ. The CDR3 sequence is 15 residues long. The V and J ends lost 0 bases and 2 bases, in that order; junction bases with no gene match: 3. The CDR3 region is CASSLVGQDTDTQYF. CDR3 DNA: TGCGCCAGCAGCTTGGTTGGACAGGACACAGATACGCAGTATTTT.

The chain recombines TRBV27 with TRBJ2-7; tentatively, D is TRBD1 (7 bases). Germline assignment: CDR1 MNHEY and CDR2 SMNVEV (reference sequence). The V gene lost 6 bases and the J gene lost 4 bases, with 19 bases spanning the gap. This CDR3 is 15 amino acids long. For the CDR3, the DNA is TGTGCCAGCAGCTCTGGACAGGTCGGGAGTTACGAGCAGTACTTC. Translating gives CASSSGQVGSYEQYF.

The chain is built from TRBV6-5 and TRBJ2-1; possible D gene TRBD1, 6 bases. Per the germline V gene, CDR1 is MNHEY and CDR2 is SVGAGI. The CDR3 extends over 14 amino acids. Trimming took 4 bases from V and 3 from J, leaving 10 bases between them. The CDR3 DNA sequence: TGTGCCAGCAGTTCGGGACACAGCTACAATGAGCAGTTCTTC. It yields the protein CASSSGHSYNEQFF.

The chain carries TRBV27 and TRBJ2-7; TRBD1 might be the D (7 bases). The CDR3 consists of 14 residues. Germline CDR1 and CDR2: MNHEY and SMNVEV (reference sequence). Between the trimmed V and J ends, which lost 5 bases and 2 bases, there was a span of 13 bases. CDR3 DNA sequence: TGTGCCAGCAGTCGCGGGACAGCTGCCTACGAGCAGTACTTC. Its protein is CASSRGTAAYEQYF.

This chain joins TRBV7-2 and TRBJ1-1; unclear D gene. The V end lost 3 bases, the J end lost 0 bases, and 8 bases lay between the germline ends. This CDR3 spans 14 amino acids. CDR1 and CDR2 from the germline V gene are SGHTA and FQGNSA. For the CDR3, the DNA is TGTGCCAGCAGCTTTAAAGGAGTGAACACTGAAGCTTTCTTT. Encoded protein: CASSFKGVNTEAFF.

This sequence joins TRBV9 and TRBJ2-5; 9 bases fit TRBD1. The CDR3 is made up of 14 amino acids. V shed 6 bases and J 5 bases; nucleotides not matched to a gene: 8. Per germline, CDR1 SGDLS and CDR2 YYNGEE. The CDR3 reads CASTTGGGRETQYF. CDR3 DNA: TGTGCCAGCACGACAGGGGGGGGCCGGGAGACCCAGTACTTC.

CDR3 region: CASSQLGTGTSGANVLTF. In DNA, the CDR3 is TGTGCCAGCAGCCAATTAGGGACAGGGACTTCTGGGGCCAACGTCCTGACTTTC. This rearrangement joins TRBV16 to TRBJ2-6; 9 bases map to TRBD1. V lost 1 base to trimming and J lost 1 base; unmatched junction nucleotides: 5. Germline V gene sequence: CDR1 KGHSY, CDR2 FQNENV. The CDR3 has 18 amino acids.

The genes are TRBV10-3 and TRBJ2-1; 9 bases fit TRBD2. The CDR3 is 15 amino acids. The V segment lost 8 bases and the J segment 9 bases; nucleotides outside the gene matches: 14. Per the germline V gene, CDR1 is ENHRY and CDR2 is SYGVKD. CDR3 residues: CAIQNEIAGVTEQFF. The CDR3 bases are TGTGCCATCCAAAATGAGATAGCGGGAGTGACTGAGCAGTTCTTC.

The chain carries TRBV19 and TRBJ2-3; tentative D call: TRBD1 (5 bases). Germline loops: CDR1 LNHDA, CDR2 SQIVND (reference sequence). V lost 5 bases and J 2 bases, leaving 17 bases between the germline ends. This CDR3 comprises 16 residues. This CDR3 reads CASSGRTPTFTDTQYF. The CDR3 coding sequence is TGTGCCAGTAGTGGACGGACACCTACTTTCACAGATACGCAGTATTTT.

V usage is TRBV29-1 and J usage is TRBJ1-1, with D perhaps matching TRBD1 (6 bases). CDR1 SQVTM and CDR2 ANQGSEA come from the germline V gene. Deletions cut 6 bases from V and 0 bases from J, with 11 bases between. The CDR3 spans 13 residues. DNA of the CDR3: TGCAGCGTACCTGGGACAATGAACACTGAAGCTTTCTTT. Encoded protein: CSVPGTMNTEAFF.

This sequence joins TRBV9 and TRBJ2-7, with 7 bases fitting TRBD1. V dropped 4 bases and J dropped 2; count of bases not matched to a gene: 6. Germline V CDR1 and CDR2: SGDLS, YYNGEE. The length of the CDR3 is 14 residues. The CDR3 DNA follows: TGTGCCAGCAGCTCAACTCAGGGGGCCTACGAGCAGTACTTC. Its protein product is CASSSTQGAYEQYF.

CDR3 DNA sequence: TGCGCCAGCAGTGCACAGGGGGCGCAGGACACTGAAGCTTTCTTT. This codes for CASSAQGAQDTEAFF. This rearrangement joins TRBV10-1 to TRBJ1-1; 9 positions match TRBD1. Germline V CDR1 and CDR2: WNHNN, SYGVQD (reference sequence). Trimming cost V 4 bases and J 3 bases; bases outside gene matches: 6. The CDR3 consists of 15 residues.

The V call is TRBV5-1, the J call TRBJ1-4, with a tentative D call TRBD1 (5 bases). This CDR3 has 15 residues. V lost 4 bases and J 7 bases, leaving 17 bases between the germline ends. The germline V gene encodes CDR1 SGHRS and CDR2 YFSETQ. CDR3 amino acids: CASSPGGERREKLFF. In nucleotides, the CDR3 is TGCGCCAGCAGCCCCGGGGGGGAAAGACGTGAAAAACTGTTTTTT. Filled out from reference TRBV5-1 and TRBJ1-4, the complete variable domain reads KAGVTQTPRYLIKTRGQQVTLSCSPISGHRSVSWYQQTPGQGLQFLFEYFSETQRNKGNFPGRFSGRQFSNSRSEMNVSTLELGDSALYLCASSPGGERREKLFFGSGTQLSVL.

This clone was recorded only once. This chain connects TRBV5-4 to TRBJ1-2; TRBD1 matches 7 bases. CDR1 is SGHNT and CDR2 is YYREEE in the germline V gene (reference sequence). CDR3 length: 16 residues. V trimming: 4 bases; J trimming: 0 bases; junction bases outside the gene matches: 9. The CDR3 loop reads CASSRPGTVTNYGYTF. CDR3 bases: TGTGCCAGCAGCCGCCCCGGGACAGTGACTAACTATGGCTACACCTTC.

In its sample, this clone was seen a few times. The rearrangement links TRBV2 to TRBJ2-5, with D perhaps matching TRBD2 (6 bases). Trimming shortened V by 3 bases and J by 7 bases, and 9 bases separated the two germline ends. This CDR3 is 12 amino acids long. CDR1 is SNHLY and CDR2 is FYNNEI in the germline V gene. DNA of the CDR3: TGTGCCAGCAGTGAGACTAGTAGGACCCAGTACTTC. This gives the protein CASSETSRTQYF.

The V gene is TRBV28, the J gene TRBJ2-1, with 15 bases that match TRBD2. J lost 5 bases, V lost 4 bases, and 3 bases had no gene match. The length of the CDR3 is 16 residues. Per germline, CDR1 MDHEN and CDR2 SYDVKM. Here the CDR3 DNA reads TGTGCCAGCAGTTCCGGGACTAGCGGGGGGAACAATGAGCAGTTCTTC. Translation: CASSSGTSGGNNEQFF.

This clone was detected only once. Other DNA sequences from this sample encode an identical CDR3 as well. J is TRBJ2-3 and V is TRBV7-2, with D possibly matching TRBD2 (6 bases). The germline V gene encodes CDR1 SGHTA and CDR2 FQGNSA. CDR3 size: 16 residues. Trimming took off 1 base at V and 3 bases at J, with 14 bases between the two ends. The CDR3 region is CASSLGLAGITDTQYF. Here the CDR3 DNA reads TGTGCCAGCAGCTTAGGACTGGCGGGAATTACAGATACGCAGTATTTT.

V usage is TRBV10-1 and J usage is TRBJ2-7; possibly TRBD2 for D (5 bases). The CDR3 runs 14 residues. Germline V gives CDR1 WNHNN, CDR2 SYGVQD (reference sequence). V gave up 3 bases and J gave up 3 bases, with 12 bases separating them. The CDR3 loop is CASSDERRFYEQYF. CDR3 in DNA: TGCGCCAGCAGTGACGAGCGGAGGTTCTACGAGCAGTACTTC.

This chain uses TRBV7-6 with TRBJ2-2; 9 nucleotides match TRBD2. The germline CDR1 and CDR2 sequences are SGHVS and FNYEAQ. The CDR3 extends over 14 amino acids. The V gene end was trimmed by 5 bases and the J gene end by 4 bases; junction bases not matched to a gene: 2. CDR3 DNA sequence: TGTGCCAGCAGCACGACTAGCGGCACCGGGGAGCTGTTTTTT. It is translated as CASSTTSGTGELFF.

This sequence joins TRBV6-5 and TRBJ2-2; possible D gene TRBD1, 6 bases. Trimming pared 7 bases from V and 3 bases from J, leaving 15 bases between. The CDR3 runs 15 residues. Germline V gene data show CDR1 as MNHEY and CDR2 as SVGAGI. DNA of the CDR3: TGTGCCAGCAATAGACTACAGGGATACACCGGGGAGCTGTTTTTT. Translated: CASNRLQGYTGELFF.

The chain is built from TRBV6-5 and TRBJ2-7, with TRBD2 identical over 10 bases. This CDR3 is 14 amino acids long. In germline, CDR1 is MNHEY, CDR2 SVGAGI. The junction had 7 bases not matched to a gene; V was cut back by 7 bases and J by 4 bases. Here the CDR3 reads CASKTSGMMYEQYF. The CDR3 coding sequence is TGTGCCAGCAAAACTAGCGGGATGATGTACGAGCAGTACTTC.

In this sample, this clone turned up once. The V gene is TRBV30, the J gene TRBJ2-1; TRBD2 aligns across 9 bases. Germline V gene lookup returns CDR1 GTSNPN and CDR2 SVGIG (reference sequence). Germline trimming cut 1 base from V and 1 base from J; bases unmatched to any gene: 5. The CDR3 is 16 residues long. CDR3 sequence (DNA): TGTGCCTGGAGTGCTTTCGGACTAGCGTCCTACAATGAGCAGTTCTTC. This codes for CAWSAFGLASYNEQFF. The variable domain in full, completed from reference TRBV30 and TRBJ2-1, reads SQTIHQWPATLVQPVGSPLSLECTVEGTSNPNLYWYRQAAGRGLQLLFYSVGIGQISSEVPQNLSASRPQDRQFILSSKKLLLSDSGFYLCAWSAFGLASYNEQFFGPGTRLTVL.